This T cell receptor beta chain was captured by sequencing in a study of cytomegalovirus exposure and HLA in healthy donors (dated by TCRdb to the late 2010s). Broadly, across the study: An earlier analysis of roughly 610 of the donors reported approximately 300 Gb of sequence data and 95 million to 120 million unique TCR beta sequences obtained from around 190 million T cells. Approximately 300 gigabases of sequencing data and tens of millions of unique TCR sequences made up an early release that covered under 750 HLA-typed donors. Of the 300 to 450 genotyped donors, around 81% fell in the genetic ancestry cluster associated with self-reported Caucasian donors. The study aimed to test whether cataloging public T cell receptors could reveal signatures of past pathogen exposure. The study profiled the T cell repertoires of about 720 subjects by immunosequencing and related them to cytomegalovirus serostatus. In addition to the first cohort of approximately 670 subjects, a separate validation cohort of under 150 different subjects was used. The study combined high-throughput TCR immunosequencing, statistical association of individual TCRs with disease status, and machine learning to predict cytomegalovirus infection status. A later analysis re-examined previously published TCR beta repertoires from several hundred donors and added high-resolution HLA genotyping to investigate patterns of TCR occurrence. Rather than drawing on any new phenotypic data, the later analysis identified candidate immune exposures from TCR beta sequences and the way those sequences occurred across donors. To decide whether each TCR beta V gene segment behaved as functional or pseudogenic, an earlier analysis of some 540 of the donors relied on high-throughput TCR beta sequencing. Donor age, sex, ethnicity and CMV serostatus were compiled alongside the repertoire data. A later genetic analysis took genome-wide SNP genotypes for about three fifths of the 666 donors and used that subset as a discovery cohort. Every repertoire in the discovery cohort had been generated on one and the same sequencing platform. Class I and class II HLA loci were covered by the typing at four-digit resolution. Typing coverage differed by locus: A, B, C, DRB1 and DQB1 were typed in roughly 620-630 donors, DQA1 in 500 to 550, DPA1 in 600 to 610, and DPB1 in 472. About five DR-DQ haplotypes were treated as single units for association and clustering because of strong linkage in the cohort. On average, 235,054 unique TCR beta nucleotide sequences were sequenced per donor among several hundred genotyped donors of the cohort, with 15% to 20% of those sequences being non-productive.

As to this clone: Its binding antigen is unknown. Base qualities are not provided; no much larger clone lies one nucleotide away.

General study outcomes and caveats: Only TCR beta chains were sequenced in this cohort, and the absence of alpha or paired-chain data limited detectable features. A later analysis associated some 17,000 TCR beta sequences with specific HLA alleles at a false discovery rate of 0.05. Most TCR sequences were seen in very few donors, while some public TCRs were found in many individuals. A total of roughly 160 TCR beta chains were listed by the study as associated with cytomegalovirus. Broadly in line with IMGT annotations, most TCR beta V segments showed up in productive rearrangements about 90% or about 30% of the time in an earlier analysis of approximately 640 of the donors. A later analysis found that TCR association rates varied across HLA loci, with DRB1 alleles showing the most associated TCRs and HLA-C alleles the fewest. When HLA alleles, especially DR and DQ, strongly co-occurred, TCR associations were difficult to assign to individual alleles. Cytomegalovirus status was reported to be diagnosed by the classifier with high specificity and sensitivity in both the original and validation cohorts. Correlated functional status among segregating V segments might be attributable to linkage disequilibrium, but an unknown experimental factor could not be ruled out. The presence/absence analyses assumed that sequencing depth was roughly uniform across donors, and that assumption may not be true. Because counts were too low, some 17 rarely observed V segments, including chromosome 9 orphons, were excluded from the earlier analysis of about 500 of the donors. In a later analysis, several top co-occurrence clusters were reported to appear linked to parvovirus B19, influenza, CMV and Epstein-Barr virus. Some IMGT-functional V segments, including TRBV6-2 and TRBV6-3, could not be told apart with the 87-base-pair reads, so those segments were excluded. Because HLA typing was unavailable for some donors at each locus, only the typed subset was used in association tests. A further reported finding was that TCR beta sequences accurately predicted the HLA-A and HLA-B alleles for most subjects in the first cohort. In a later analysis, most CMV-associated TCR beta chains were found to appear HLA-restricted, with HLA associations seemingly driven largely by CMV exposure. In a later analysis, HLA-associated TCR beta chains were found to be more clonally expanded and to have lower generation probabilities than equally common non-associated chains. The authors suggested that the approach could potentially be extended to other disease states and immunological phenotypes. The only immune exposure information available for the cohort was CMV serostatus. In vitro tests confirmed that three of the cytomegalovirus-associated TCR beta chains recognize cytomegalovirus antigens. A cluster of highly shared sequence variants was judged likely to represent a technical artifact of the sequencing pipeline. According to a later genetic analysis, donors in an Asian-associated ancestry cluster had fewer N-insertions in productive TCRs than the approximately 630-donor mean. A later genetic analysis associated a missense DCLRE1C variant with V-gene and J-gene trimming of TCR beta chains, and an independent cohort replicated the association.

Trimming at the junction amounts to 0 bases on V and 5 bases on J, and the germline ends lie 17 bases apart. For CDR1 and CDR2, the germline V gene lists SGHRS and YFSETQ. The CDR3, cysteine through phenylalanine, is 16 amino acids long. This entry keeps only the CDR3 DNA: 48 bases, framed from base 1. Libraries were made using the immunoSEQ multiplex PCR assay. For the multiplex PCR, a mixture combining 60 forward primers for TCR Vbeta segments and 13 reverse primers for TCR Jbeta segments was used. A multiplex PCR assay on genomic DNA amplified the CDR3 region of rearranged TCR beta genes. On the Illumina HiSeq System, the amplified TCR beta libraries were sequenced as 87-base-pair reads. For the original study's pipeline: Across the 670 or so repertoires, a later analysis counted roughly 77 million unique TCR beta chains, approximately 12 million of which were shared by at least two donors. A nearest-neighbor algorithm error-corrected the raw reads and collapsed the reads into unique sequences, merging closely related sequences to remove PCR and sequencing errors. CDR3 sequences were aligned to IMGT reference sequences to assign V, D and J gene segments. For a sequence to be retained, at least a six-nucleotide match to both a V gene segment and a J gene segment was required. A rearrangement was called productive if the CDR3 had no stop codons and remained in frame with V and J, and every other rearrangement was called non-productive. CDR3 was defined according to IMGT convention as the region running from the second conserved V-encoded cysteine to the conserved J-encoded phenylalanine. In an earlier analysis of more than 550 of the donors, sequences lacking an unambiguous match to a single V gene segment were excluded. An earlier analysis of a few hundred of the donors classified V segments as functional when productive rearrangements were above 56.7% and as segregating when the standard deviation between donors was above 5%. A statistical classification framework was built to diagnose cytomegalovirus status from the catalog of TCR beta chain sequences. In a later analysis, V and J genes were assigned by comparing TCR nucleotide sequences against IMGT/GENE-DB human TR gene sequences. A later analysis assigned CDR3 sequences and most-parsimonious VDJ recombination scenarios with the TCRdist pipeline. In a later analysis, each TCR beta chain was defined by its CDR3 amino acid sequence together with its V-gene family, and reads lacking a unique V-gene family were excluded. To address suspected cross-contamination and a sequencing artifact, a later analysis removed 450 to 700 highly shared, low-generation-probability nucleotide sequences. For each public chain, a later analysis derived a clonal expansion index from normalized ranks of inferred template counts within each repertoire. In a later analysis, generation probabilities were computed with a VDJ recombination model fitted to out-of-frame rearrangements, and the resulting probabilities were checked against IGoR. In a later analysis, TCR-TCR, TCR-HLA and TCR-CMV co-occurrence was scored with hypergeometric tests, and a repertoire-size bias correction was applied to TCR pairs. A later analysis estimated false discovery rates by permuting HLA or CMV assignments 20 times. A later analysis grouped co-occurring TCRs with DBSCAN, adding TCRdist sequence similarity when clustering within HLA-allele-positive subsets. Repertoires with fewer than 30,000 or more than 120,000 public chains, plus five repertoires with anomalous nucleotide sharing, were excluded from co-occurrence clustering. Sourced from immuneACCESS, this table was stored by TCRdb with only in-frame sequences that have V and J called. A share of the clones is absent; for the studies checked, an unresolved V gene accounts for under half, and the remainder has no known explanation. Clone size and the V and J calls come from that table; the DNA yielded D and trimming. In this sample the table shows around 180,000 clones, around 80% of which occur a single time. The ten largest make up around 5.7% of the sample.

In total, roughly 670 healthy bone marrow donors made up the cohort. At the time of sampling, all cohort members were nominally healthy, though unrecorded immune exposures were likely present. The donor was CMV seronegative and was included in the group of a few hundred seronegative cohort members. A peripheral blood sample was provided by each donor, and peripheral blood mononuclear cells were used for TCR beta sequencing. The Qiagen DNeasy Blood Extraction Kit was used to extract genomic DNA from the blood cell samples. Here the chain combines TRBV5-1 and TRBJ2-5; no D gene call is confident. The sequence derives from a man aged 40-55 years in good health and CMV-seronegative. Source material: PBMCs. The DNA sequence reads TGCGCCAGCAGCTTGGACTATCTAGTATCCGGGGAGACCCAGTACTTC. This gives the protein CASSLDYLVSGETQYF.